One and the same sample provided the 3 T cell receptor beta chains below, sequenced in a study of shared clonotypes between healthy human individuals. Generated by immunoSEQ multiplex PCR, the TCRdb table keeps only in-frame clones and is missing some. The table has some 790,000 clones, over 60% seen once. Sample: memory CD4+ T cells sorted from blood. As to subset: CD45RA-negative fraction. These receptors were taken from a woman aged 30 to 39 in good health.

This clone has only a few counts. V gene TRBV28 combines with J gene TRBJ1-4; D not resolved. The germline V and J ends were trimmed by 2 bases and 16 bases, with 14 bases remaining between them. Germline V gene data show CDR1 as MDHEN and CDR2 as SYDVKM. The CDR3 length is 12 residues. The DNA of the CDR3 is TGTGCCAGCAGTTTACAGGCCAGGCCGGAGTTTTTT. Translation gives CASSLQARPEFF.

The chain joins TRBV28 to TRBJ1-5; 7 nucleotides align to TRBD1. The CDR3 totals 15 residues. Germline V gene data show CDR1 as MDHEN and CDR2 as SYDVKM. V dropped 5 bases and J dropped 3; count of bases not matched to a gene: 7. CDR3 sequence reads: CASSEIDRDNQPQHF. The CDR3 coding sequence is TGTGCCAGCAGTGAAATCGACAGGGACAATCAGCCCCAGCATTTT.

This chain uses TRBV27 with TRBJ2-5, with 14 bases that match TRBD2. The CDR3 sequence is 16 residues long. Germline V CDR1 and CDR2: MNHEY, SMNVEV (reference sequence). V lost 5 bases, J lost 5 bases, and 7 bases stayed unmatched. CDR3 DNA: TGTGCCAGCAGTCCCCGGGGACTAGCGGGAGTTGAGACCCAGTACTTC. It encodes CASSPRGLAGVETQYF.